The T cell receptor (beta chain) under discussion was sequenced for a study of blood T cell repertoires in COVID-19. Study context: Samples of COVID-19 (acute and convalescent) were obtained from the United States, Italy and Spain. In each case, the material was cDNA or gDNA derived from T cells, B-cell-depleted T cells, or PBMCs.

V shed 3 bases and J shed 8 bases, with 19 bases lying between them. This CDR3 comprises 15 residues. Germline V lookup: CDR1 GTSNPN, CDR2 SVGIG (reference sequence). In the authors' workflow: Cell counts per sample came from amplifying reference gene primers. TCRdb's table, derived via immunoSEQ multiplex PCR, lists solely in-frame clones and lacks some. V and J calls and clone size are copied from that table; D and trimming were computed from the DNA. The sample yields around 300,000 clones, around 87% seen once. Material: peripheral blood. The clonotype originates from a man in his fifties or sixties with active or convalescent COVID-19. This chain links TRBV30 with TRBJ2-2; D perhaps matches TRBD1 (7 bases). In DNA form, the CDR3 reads TGTGCCTGGAGGCAACCCGACAGGGCGGGGGGGGAGCTGTTTTTT. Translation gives CAWRQPDRAGGELFF.